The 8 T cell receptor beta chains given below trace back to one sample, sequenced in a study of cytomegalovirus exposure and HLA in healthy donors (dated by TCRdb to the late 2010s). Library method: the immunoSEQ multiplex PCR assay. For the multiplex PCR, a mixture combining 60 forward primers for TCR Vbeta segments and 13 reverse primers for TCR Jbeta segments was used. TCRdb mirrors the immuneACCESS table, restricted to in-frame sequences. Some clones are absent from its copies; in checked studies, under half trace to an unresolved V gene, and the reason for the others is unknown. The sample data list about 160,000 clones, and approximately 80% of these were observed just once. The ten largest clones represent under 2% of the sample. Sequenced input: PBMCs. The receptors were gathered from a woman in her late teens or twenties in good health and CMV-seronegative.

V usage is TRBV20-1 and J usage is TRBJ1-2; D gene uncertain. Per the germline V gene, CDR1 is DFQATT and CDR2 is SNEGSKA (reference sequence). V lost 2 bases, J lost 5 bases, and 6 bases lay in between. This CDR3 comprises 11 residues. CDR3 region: CSARSGYGYTF. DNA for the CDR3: TGCAGTGCTAGATCCGGTTATGGCTACACCTTC.

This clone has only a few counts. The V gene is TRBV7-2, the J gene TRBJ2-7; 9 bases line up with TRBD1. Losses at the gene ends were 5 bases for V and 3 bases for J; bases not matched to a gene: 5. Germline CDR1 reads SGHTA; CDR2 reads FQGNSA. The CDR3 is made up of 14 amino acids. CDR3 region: CASSPGQGNYEQYF. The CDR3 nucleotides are TGTGCCAGCAGCCCCGGACAGGGGAACTACGAGCAGTACTTC.

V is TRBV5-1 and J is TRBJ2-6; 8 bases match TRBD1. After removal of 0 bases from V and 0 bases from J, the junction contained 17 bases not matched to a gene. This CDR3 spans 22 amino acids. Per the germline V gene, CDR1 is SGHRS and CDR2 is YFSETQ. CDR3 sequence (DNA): TGCGCCAGCAGCTTGGTTCTCCGGAGGGCGGACAGGGAAGACTCTGGGGCCAACGTCCTGACTTTC. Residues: CASSLVLRRADREDSGANVLTF.

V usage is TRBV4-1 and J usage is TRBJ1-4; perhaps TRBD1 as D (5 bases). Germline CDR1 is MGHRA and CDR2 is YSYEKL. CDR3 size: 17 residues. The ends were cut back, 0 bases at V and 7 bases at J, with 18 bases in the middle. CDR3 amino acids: CASSQDLPGRGTEKLFF. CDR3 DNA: TGCGCCAGCAGCCAAGACTTGCCTGGGAGGGGTACTGAAAAACTGTTTTTT.

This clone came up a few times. Here the CDR3 DNA reads TGTGCCATCGGCGCGGTGACAGGGGGCTTTGAGCAGTTCTTC. Its translation: CAIGAVTGGFEQFF. V and J are TRBV7-9 and TRBJ2-1; 10 nucleotides align to TRBD1. In germline, CDR1 is SEHNR, CDR2 FQNEAQ (reference sequence). The length of the CDR3 is 14 residues. Trimming took 10 bases from V and 9 from J; bases not matched to a gene: 12.

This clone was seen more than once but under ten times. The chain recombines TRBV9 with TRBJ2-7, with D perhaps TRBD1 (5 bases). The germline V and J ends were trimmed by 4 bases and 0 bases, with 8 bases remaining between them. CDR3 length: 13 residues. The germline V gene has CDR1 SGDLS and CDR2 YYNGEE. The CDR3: CASSSQGSYEQYF. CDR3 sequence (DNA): TGTGCCAGCAGCTCCCAGGGCTCCTACGAGCAGTACTTC.

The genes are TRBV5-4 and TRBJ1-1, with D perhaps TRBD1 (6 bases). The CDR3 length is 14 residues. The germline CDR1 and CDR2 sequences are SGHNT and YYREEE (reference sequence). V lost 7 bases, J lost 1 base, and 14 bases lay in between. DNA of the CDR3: TGTGCCAGCGGAACAGGACAGCCGAACACTGAAGCTTTCTTT. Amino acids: CASGTGQPNTEAFF. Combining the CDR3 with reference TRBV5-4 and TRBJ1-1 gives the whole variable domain ETGVTQSPTHLIKTRGQQVTLRCSSQSGHNTVSWYQQALGQGPQFIFQYYREEENGRGNFPPRFSGLQFPNYSSELNVNALELDDSALYLCASGTGQPNTEAFFGQGTRLTVV.

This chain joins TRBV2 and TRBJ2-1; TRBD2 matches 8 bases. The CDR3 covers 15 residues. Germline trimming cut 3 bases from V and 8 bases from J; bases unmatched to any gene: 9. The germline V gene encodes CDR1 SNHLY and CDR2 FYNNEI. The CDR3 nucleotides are TGTGCCAGCAGTGACTCTAGCGGGCGGATGGATGAGCAGTTCTTC. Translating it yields CASSDSSGRMDEQFF.